This entry lists 13 T cell receptor beta chains sequenced from one sample in a study of post-analysis software for immune sequencing data (dated by TCRdb to between 2014 and 2017). The study at large found these results: About 5 TRBV segments, including TRBV5-6, TRBV5-1 and TRBV20-1, were significantly more frequent in patients than controls.

Their cognate antigens are unknown. The library was obtained by PCR. Reads for this sample came from an Illumina HiSeq 2500. To reduce PCR and sequencing biases, unique molecular identifiers were built into the TCR beta cDNA libraries. The public reads were reanalyzed by TCRdb: fastp trimming at Q25, MiXCR alignment, in-frame beta chains only. Every CDR3 protein is listed once, alongside the most common genes and DNA of its rows. This sample gives around 500,000 distinct CDR3 sequences in total; roughly 34% of them show up just once. The ten largest clones capture approximately 6% of the sample. The sample consisted of blood. Receptors originate from a girl aged 2 to 17 with multiple sclerosis.

This clonotype has more than one count but fewer than ten. The chain couples TRBV7-9 to TRBJ2-3; TRBD1 matches 7 bases. This CDR3 spans 13 amino acids. J lost 5 bases, V lost 5 bases, and 4 bases had no gene match. Germline assignment: CDR1 SEHNR and CDR2 FQNEAQ (reference sequence). CDR3 protein: CASSTYRGDTQYF. The CDR3 region has the DNA TGTGCCAGCAGCACCTACAGGGGAGATACGCAGTATTTT. Based on the CDR3 plus reference TRBV7-9 and TRBJ2-3, the full variable domain is DTGVSQNPRHKITKRGQNVTFRCDPISEHNRLYWYRQTLGQGPEFLTYFQNEAQLEKSRLLSDRFSAERPKGSFSTLEIQRTEQGDSAMYLCASSTYRGDTQYFGPGTRLTVL.

This clonotype has just a few counts. The rearrangement joins TRBV20-1 to TRBJ1-4, with D unresolved. Germline lookup yields CDR1 DFQATT and CDR2 SNEGSKA (reference sequence). With 0 bases removed from V and 6 bases from J, the gap between germline ends came to 17 bases. CDR3 length equals 16 residues. The CDR3: CSARDPRVGRHEKLFF. The CDR3 bases are TGCAGTGCTAGAGATCCAAGGGTGGGCCGGCATGAAAAACTGTTTTTT.

This clonotype was observed a handful of times. V gene TRBV15 combines with J gene TRBJ1-5; a weak D match, TRBD1 (5 bases). Germline V gives CDR1 LNHNV, CDR2 YYDKDF (reference sequence). This CDR3 is 19 amino acids long. V dropped 3 bases and J dropped 0 bases, with 21 bases sitting between them. CDR3 loop: CATSSPGQGATYSNQPQHF. The DNA of the CDR3 is TGTGCCACCAGCAGTCCCGGGCAGGGCGCAACTTATAGCAATCAGCCCCAGCATTTT.

This clonotype has a handful of counts. The chain employs TRBV10-3 and TRBJ2-1, with D perhaps TRBD1 (7 bases). Per germline, CDR1 ENHRY and CDR2 SYGVKD. V was clipped by 4 bases and J by 9 bases, with 13 bases between them. This CDR3 contains 13 residues. The CDR3 bases are TGTGCCATCAGTGGCGGGACAGCGGCTGAGCAGTTCTTC. Amino acid sequence: CAISGGTAAEQFF.

The chain carries TRBV9 and TRBJ2-1, with D possibly TRBD2 on 6 matching bases. From germline, CDR1 is SGDLS and CDR2 YYNGEE. This CDR3 comprises 15 residues. Trimming stripped 3 bases from V and 7 bases from J, with 17 bases between. Written as DNA, the CDR3 is TGTGCCAGCAGCGCCTCTGGCGGGGCCGGTAATGAGCAGTTCTTC. Its protein product is CASSASGGAGNEQFF.

Worth noting for this clonotype: A much larger clone lies one base from this, so it may be a read error. The V call is TRBV12-3 or TRBV12-4, the J call TRBJ1-2, with TRBD1 as a possible D gene (5 bases). The CDR3 runs to 14 residues. The CDR3 DNA follows: TGTGCCAGCAGCTCACGAGGACGGGGGTATGGCTACAACTTC. This translates into CASSSRGRGYGYNF.

This clonotype was observed a few times. This chain uses TRBV4-1 with TRBJ2-7; no clear D. The V end was cut by 2 bases, the J end by 4 bases, with 9 bases between. Germline CDR1 reads MGHRA; CDR2 reads YSYEKL. The CDR3 is 13 residues long. The CDR3 DNA is TGCGCCAGCAGCCAAATCGACGGTTACGAGCAGTACTTC. Translated: CASSQIDGYEQYF.

The V gene is TRBV11-2, the J gene TRBJ2-5; D ambiguous. Trimming stripped 3 bases from V and 4 bases from J, with 9 bases between. Germline-derived CDR1 and CDR2 are SGHAT and FQNNGV. CDR3 length equals 13 residues. The CDR3 DNA reads TGTGCCAGCAGCTTCGAGACTCTAGAGACCCAGTACTTC. Its protein product is CASSFETLETQYF. Together with reference TRBV11-2 and TRBJ2-5, the CDR3 gives the full variable domain: EAGVAQSPRYKIIEKRQSVAFWCNPISGHATLYWYQQILGQGPKLLIQFQNNGVVDDSQLPKDRFSAERLKGVDSTLKIQPAKLEDSAVYLCASSFETLETQYFGPGTRLLVL.

There are a few counts of this clonotype. The genes are TRBV29-1 and TRBJ1-1; maybe TRBD1 (5 bases). This CDR3 region has 14 residues. The V and J ends lost 2 bases and 0 bases respectively, with 10 bases between them. The V gene's germline CDR1 is SQVTM and CDR2 ANQGSEA. The CDR3 region has the DNA TGCAGCGTTGAACCAGGGAGAATGAACACTGAAGCTTTCTTT. Its translation: CSVEPGRMNTEAFF.

This clonotype has only a few counts. The chain employs TRBV20-1 and TRBJ1-1, with D perhaps TRBD1 (6 bases). This CDR3 is built from 12 residues. V was clipped by 7 bases and J by 4 bases, with 13 bases between them. CDR1 DFQATT and CDR2 SNEGSKA come from the germline V gene (reference sequence). CDR3 coding DNA: TGCAGTGTTTCGAGGGGGACCACTGAAGCTTTCTTT. It codes for CSVSRGTTEAFF.

This clonotype was picked up a small number of times. The chain carries TRBV5-4 and TRBJ2-3; 7 nucleotides align to TRBD1. J gave up 4 bases and V 2 bases, and 7 bases lay outside the gene matches. This CDR3 is built from 15 residues. The V gene's germline CDR1 is SGHNT and CDR2 YYREEE (reference sequence). This CDR3 is CASSFRDRSADTQYF. The CDR3 DNA sequence: TGTGCCAGCAGCTTCCGGGACAGATCAGCAGATACGCAGTATTTT.

This clonotype was found a few times. V gene TRBV6-1 combines with J gene TRBJ2-5; D gene ambiguous. Trimming took off 4 bases at V and 5 bases at J, with 14 bases between the two ends. This CDR3 comprises 14 residues. Germline CDR1 reads MNHNS; CDR2 reads SASEGT. CDR3 nucleotide sequence: TGTGCCAGCAGTGTTCGAAGGAGACGGGAGACCCAGTACTTC. Its protein is CASSVRRRRETQYF.

This sequence joins TRBV6-5 and TRBJ2-2; no clear D gene. V dropped 2 bases and J dropped 7 bases, with 11 bases sitting between them. CDR3 length: 14 amino acids. The germline V gene has CDR1 MNHEY and CDR2 SVGAGI. CDR3 sequence reads: CASSYIRDLGELFF. DNA for the CDR3: TGTGCCAGCAGTTACATTCGAGACCTCGGGGAGCTGTTTTTT.